The entry below describes one TCR beta chain. This clone was observed a handful of times. Its antigen is currently not known. No clone much larger than this one lies a single base away; base qualities are absent. This record belongs to a study of cytomegalovirus exposure and HLA in healthy donors listed by TCRdb under 2017. Regarding the research as a whole: An earlier analysis of approximately 640 of the donors reported about 250 Gb of sequence data and 120 million or so unique TCR beta sequences from 150 million to 200 million T cells. Besides the first cohort of about 730 subjects, a separate validation cohort made up of some 110 different subjects was used. Among about 390 genotyped donors of the cohort, an average of approximately 240,000 unique TCR beta nucleotide sequences were sequenced per donor, 15% to 20% of them non-productive. Approximately 310 gigabases of sequencing data and 91 million or so unique TCR sequences made up an early release that covered approximately 650 HLA-typed donors. Alongside the repertoire data, information on donor age, sex, ethnicity and CMV serostatus was compiled. Rather than drawing on any new phenotypic data, the later analysis identified candidate immune exposures from TCR beta sequences and the way those sequences occurred across donors. The study combined high-throughput TCR immunosequencing, statistical association of individual TCRs with disease status, and machine learning to predict cytomegalovirus infection status. Typing coverage differed by locus: A, B, C, DRB1 and DQB1 were typed in roughly 629-630 donors, DQA1 in about 550, DPA1 in around 580, and DPB1 in around 490. Several DR-DQ haplotypes were treated as single units for association and clustering because of strong linkage in the cohort. Class I and class II HLA loci were covered by the typing at four-digit resolution. All discovery cohort repertoires had been generated using a single sequencing platform. A later genetic analysis took genome-wide SNP genotypes for 398 of the 666 donors and used that subset as a discovery cohort. An earlier analysis of 587 of the donors used high-throughput TCR beta sequencing to judge whether each TCR beta V gene segment behaved as functional or pseudogenic. In a later analysis, previously published TCR beta repertoires from 500 to 750 donors were re-analyzed and high-resolution HLA genotyping was added so that TCR occurrence patterns could be studied. The study was designed to test whether signatures of past pathogen exposure could be identified by cataloging public T cell receptors. The T cell repertoires of under 750 subjects were profiled by immunosequencing and related to cytomegalovirus serostatus. Of the approximately 370 genotyped donors, roughly 80% were placed in the genetic ancestry cluster associated with self-reported Caucasian donors. The paper as a whole reports these results and caveats: In the study, around 150 TCR beta chains were listed as associated with cytomegalovirus. The 87-base-pair reads could not distinguish some IMGT-functional V segments, including TRBV6-2 and TRBV6-3, so those segments were excluded. Specific HLA alleles were associated with roughly 17,000 TCR beta sequences at a false discovery rate of 0.05 in a later analysis. A further reported finding was that TCR beta sequences accurately predicted the HLA-A and HLA-B alleles for most subjects in the first cohort. A later analysis found that most CMV-associated TCR beta chains appeared HLA-restricted, with HLA associations seemingly driven largely by CMV exposure. Immune exposure information for the cohort was limited to CMV serostatus. Compared with equally common non-associated chains, HLA-associated TCR beta chains in a later analysis were more clonally expanded and had lower generation probabilities. Correlated functional status among segregating V segments might be attributable to linkage disequilibrium, but an unknown experimental factor could not be ruled out. Roughly uniform sequencing depth across donors was assumed in presence/absence analyses, although this assumption may not hold. According to the authors, the approach could potentially be generalized to other disease states and immunological phenotypes. A later analysis found that TCR association rates varied across HLA loci, with DRB1 alleles showing the most associated TCRs and HLA-C alleles the fewest. A cluster of highly shared sequence variants was judged likely to represent a technical artifact of the sequencing pipeline. In this cohort, only TCR beta chains were sequenced, and detectable features were limited by the absence of alpha or paired-chain data. Cytomegalovirus status was reported to be diagnosed by the classifier with high specificity and sensitivity in both the original and validation cohorts. A later analysis reported that several top co-occurrence clusters appeared linked to parvovirus B19, influenza, CMV and Epstein-Barr virus. Most TCR sequences were observed very rarely across donors, whereas some public TCRs were present in many individuals. Assigning TCR associations to individual alleles was difficult when HLA alleles, especially DR and DQ, strongly co-occurred. Because HLA typing was unavailable for some donors at each locus, only the typed subset was used in association tests. Three of the identified cytomegalovirus-associated TCR beta chains were confirmed in vitro to be specific for cytomegalovirus antigens. An association between a missense DCLRE1C variant and V-gene and J-gene trimming of TCR beta chains was found in a later genetic analysis and replicated in an independent cohort. In an earlier analysis of about 600 of the donors, most TCR beta V segments appeared in productive rearrangements about 90% or about 30% of the time, broadly matching IMGT annotations. According to a later genetic analysis, donors in an Asian-associated ancestry cluster had fewer N-insertions in productive TCRs than the approximately 650-donor mean. The earlier analysis of 450 to 700 of the donors excluded roughly 17 rarely observed V segments, including chromosome 9 orphons, because counts were too low.

The method was the immunoSEQ multiplex PCR assay. The multiplex PCR relied on a mix of 60 forward primers for TCR Vbeta segments and 13 reverse primers for TCR Jbeta segments. The CDR3 region of rearranged TCR beta genes was amplified from genomic DNA with a multiplex PCR assay. The Illumina HiSeq System was used to sequence the amplified TCR beta libraries as 87-base-pair reads. The paper's processing steps were these. A later analysis tallied roughly 78 million unique TCR beta chains across the roughly 610 repertoires, and approximately 12 million of those chains were shared by two or more donors. Raw reads were error-corrected and collapsed into unique sequences with a nearest-neighbor algorithm that merged closely related sequences to remove PCR and sequencing errors. V, D and J gene segments were assigned by aligning CDR3 sequences to IMGT reference sequences. For a sequence to be retained, a match of at least six nucleotides was required to both a V gene segment and a J gene segment. Rearrangements were called productive when the CDR3 lacked stop codons and stayed in frame with V and J; all others were non-productive. Following IMGT convention, CDR3 was defined as the stretch from the second conserved V-encoded cysteine up to the conserved J-encoded phenylalanine. The earlier analysis of fewer than 700 of the donors excluded sequences that lacked an unambiguous match to a single V gene segment. In an earlier analysis of 587 of the donors, a V segment was called functional when productive rearrangements were above 56.7%, and segregating when the standard deviation between donors exceeded 5%. To diagnose cytomegalovirus status from the catalog of TCR beta chain sequences, a statistical classification framework was built. In a later analysis, V and J genes were assigned by comparing TCR nucleotide sequences against IMGT/GENE-DB human TR gene sequences. A later analysis assigned CDR3 sequences and most-parsimonious VDJ recombination scenarios with the TCRdist pipeline. In a later analysis, each TCR beta chain was defined by its CDR3 amino acid sequence together with its V-gene family, and reads lacking a unique V-gene family were excluded. In a later analysis, 450 to 600 highly shared, low-generation-probability nucleotide sequences were removed to address suspected cross-contamination and a sequencing artifact. In a later analysis, a clonal expansion index for each public chain was calculated from normalized within-repertoire ranks of inferred template counts. In a later analysis, generation probabilities were computed with a VDJ recombination model fitted to out-of-frame rearrangements, and the resulting probabilities were checked against IGoR. A later analysis scored TCR-TCR, TCR-HLA and TCR-CMV co-occurrence with hypergeometric tests, applying a repertoire-size bias correction to TCR pairs. In a later analysis, false discovery rates were estimated by permuting HLA or CMV assignments 20 times. A later analysis grouped co-occurring TCRs with DBSCAN, adding TCRdist sequence similarity when clustering within HLA-allele-positive subsets. For co-occurrence clustering, repertoires with fewer than 30,000 or more than 120,000 public chains were excluded, along with roughly five repertoires with anomalous nucleotide sharing. Not all clones reach the TCRdb copy of this immuneACCESS table, which keeps in-frame sequences only. Checked studies attribute under half of the gap to unresolved V genes and leave the rest unexplained. The V and J calls and clone size were taken over from that table, and D and trimming were inferred from the DNA. Recorded for this sample are about 160,000 clones; about two thirds of them occurred a single time. The top ten clones comprise under 3.5% of the sample.

The CDR3 starts with the cysteine, ends with the phenylalanine, and has 14 residues. CDR3 DNA only is kept here, 42 bases in frame from base 1. In the germline V gene, CDR1 corresponds to MNHNS and CDR2 to SASEGT. Unmatched junction bases come to 9, with V trimmed by 6 bases and J by 7 bases. The cohort consisted of 650 to 850 healthy bone marrow donors. Cohort members were all nominally healthy when sampled, although unrecorded immune exposures were likely present. The donor was CMV seronegative and was included in the group of several hundred seronegative cohort members. Every donor gave a peripheral blood sample, and the peripheral blood mononuclear cells from that sample were used for TCR beta sequencing. The Qiagen DNeasy Blood Extraction Kit was used to extract genomic DNA from the blood cell samples.

This receptor was obtained from a woman aged 30 to 39 in good health and CMV-seronegative. This chain joins TRBV6-1 to TRBJ1-5; the junction holds 7 bases that match TRBD1. Source material: PBMCs. CDR3 protein: CASSTIDREQPQHF. At the DNA level, the sequence is TGTGCCAGCAGCACCATTGACAGGGAGCAGCCCCAGCATTTT.